This T cell receptor (beta chain) appears in the sequencing data of a study of T cell repertoires in cytomegalovirus infection. Background on the study: A matching HLA type, together with CMV infection, was signaled by public TCR beta signatures.

The table lists this clonotype with a few counts. Its antigen is unknown. TCRdb re-called the reads through MiXCR, storing one row per CDR3 protein. The sample carries 100,000 or so distinct CDR3 sequences, roughly 39% recorded once. The CDR3 totals 13 residues. CDR1 is SQVTM and CDR2 is ANQGSEA in the germline V gene. V lost 4 bases and J 1 base, leaving 11 bases between the germline ends. Sequenced here: CD8+ T cells from cultured PBMCs, sampled from culture after CMV antigen stimulation. V is TRBV29-1 and J is TRBJ2-7; TRBD1 might be the D (5 bases). The clonotype was recovered from a human donor in good health (CMV status not recorded). Some clones in this sample may be carry-over from other donors' samples. CDR3 in DNA: TGCAGCGTTGCGTCCGGACAATCCTACGAGCAGTACTTC. Residues: CSVASGQSYEQYF.